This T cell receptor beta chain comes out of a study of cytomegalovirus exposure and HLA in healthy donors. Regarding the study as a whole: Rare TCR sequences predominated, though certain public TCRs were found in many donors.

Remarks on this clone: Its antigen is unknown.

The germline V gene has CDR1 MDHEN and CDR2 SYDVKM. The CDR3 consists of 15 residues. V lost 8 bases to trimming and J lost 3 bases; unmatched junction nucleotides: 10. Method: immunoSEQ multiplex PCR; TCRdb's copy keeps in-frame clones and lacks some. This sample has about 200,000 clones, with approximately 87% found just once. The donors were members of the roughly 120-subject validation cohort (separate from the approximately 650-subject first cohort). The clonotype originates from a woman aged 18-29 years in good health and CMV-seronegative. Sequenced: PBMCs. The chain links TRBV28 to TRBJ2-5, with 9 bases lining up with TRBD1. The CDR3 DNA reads TGTGCCAGCCAAACAGGGGGCGGGACGGAAGAGACCCAGTACTTC. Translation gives CASQTGGGTEETQYF. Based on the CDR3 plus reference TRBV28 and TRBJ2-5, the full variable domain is DVKVTQSSRYLVKRTGEKVFLECVQDMDHENMFWYRQDPGLGLRLIYFSYDVKMKEKGDIPEGYSVSREKKERFSLILESASTNQTSMYLCASQTGGGTEETQYFGPGTRLLVL.